This T cell receptor beta chain was identified in a study of OX40 agonist ivuxolimab in advanced cancers. Study-level information: Partial responses were achieved by three patients, one with hepatocellular carcinoma and two with cutaneous melanoma.

Clones were sequenced by immunoSEQ multiplex PCR, and TCRdb holds only the in-frame ones, with some missing. The sample lists 96,000 or so clones; about 90% were seen once. From germline, CDR1 is SEHNR and CDR2 FQNEAQ (reference sequence). This CDR3 is 15 amino acids long. J gave up 4 bases and V 5 bases, and 7 bases lay outside the gene matches. The rearrangement joins TRBV7-9 to TRBJ1-1; 10 nucleotides match TRBD1. This clonotype originated in an adult with an advanced solid tumor such as melanoma, head and neck, liver or kidney cancer. The specimen was CD4+ or CD8+ T cells sorted from blood, collected in a trial of the OX40 agonist ivuxolimab. The CDR3 bases are TGTGCCAGCAGCCTGGGGGACAGGGGAGTCACTGAAGCTTTCTTT. Its protein is CASSLGDRGVTEAFF.